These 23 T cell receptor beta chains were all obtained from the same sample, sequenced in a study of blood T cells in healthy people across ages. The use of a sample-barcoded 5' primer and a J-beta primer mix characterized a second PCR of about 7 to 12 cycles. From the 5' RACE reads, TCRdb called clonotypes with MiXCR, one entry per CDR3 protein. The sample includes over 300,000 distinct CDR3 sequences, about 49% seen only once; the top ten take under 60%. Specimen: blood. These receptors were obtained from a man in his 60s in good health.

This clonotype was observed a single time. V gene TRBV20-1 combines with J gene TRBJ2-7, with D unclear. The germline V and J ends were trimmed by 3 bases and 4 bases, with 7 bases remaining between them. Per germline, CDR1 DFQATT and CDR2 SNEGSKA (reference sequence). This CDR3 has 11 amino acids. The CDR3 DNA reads TGCAGTGCTAGCGGTACTTACGAGCAGTACTTC. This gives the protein CSASGTYEQYF.

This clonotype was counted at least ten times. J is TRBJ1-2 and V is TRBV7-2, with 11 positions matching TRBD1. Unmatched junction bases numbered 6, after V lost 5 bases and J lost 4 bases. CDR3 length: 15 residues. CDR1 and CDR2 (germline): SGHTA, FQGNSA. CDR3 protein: CASSPGQGVGYGYTF. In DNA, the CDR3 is TGTGCCAGCAGCCCGGGACAGGGGGTTGGCTATGGCTACACCTTC.

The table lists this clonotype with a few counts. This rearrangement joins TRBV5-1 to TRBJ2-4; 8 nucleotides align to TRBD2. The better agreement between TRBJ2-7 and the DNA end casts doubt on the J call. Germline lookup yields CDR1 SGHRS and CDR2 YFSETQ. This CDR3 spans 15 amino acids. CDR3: CASQESGTRVREQYF. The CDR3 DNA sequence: TGCGCCAGCCAGGAATCCGGGACTAGGGTACGCGAGCAGTACTTC.

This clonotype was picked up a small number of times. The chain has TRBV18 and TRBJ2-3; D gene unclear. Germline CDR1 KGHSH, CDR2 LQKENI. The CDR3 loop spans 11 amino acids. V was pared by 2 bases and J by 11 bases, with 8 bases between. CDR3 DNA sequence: TGTGCCAGCTCACCAACCGGGTGGCAGTATTTT. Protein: CASSPTGWQYF.

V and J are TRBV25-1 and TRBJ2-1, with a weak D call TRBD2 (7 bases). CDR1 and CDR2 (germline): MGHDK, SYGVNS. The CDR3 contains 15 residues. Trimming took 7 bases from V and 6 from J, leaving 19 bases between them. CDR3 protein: CASKGGGGTRNEQFF. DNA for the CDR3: TGTGCCAGCAAAGGGGGAGGGGGGACTCGCAATGAGCAGTTCTTC.

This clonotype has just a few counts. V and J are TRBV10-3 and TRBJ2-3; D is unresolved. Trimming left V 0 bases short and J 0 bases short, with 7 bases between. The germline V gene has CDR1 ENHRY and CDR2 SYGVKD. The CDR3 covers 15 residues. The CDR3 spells CAISESMGSTDTQYF. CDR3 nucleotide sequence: TGTGCCATCAGTGAGTCGATGGGAAGCACAGATACGCAGTATTTT.

DNA of the CDR3: TGCAGCGTTCGCGCTACTCGTCGGGACGAGCAGTACTTC. Its protein is CSVRATRRDEQYF. The chain is built from TRBV29-1 and TRBJ2-5; D unclear. The assigned J gene may be wrong: the sequence end matches TRBJ2-7 better. This CDR3 contains 13 residues. CDR1 SQVTM and CDR2 ANQGSEA come from the germline V gene.

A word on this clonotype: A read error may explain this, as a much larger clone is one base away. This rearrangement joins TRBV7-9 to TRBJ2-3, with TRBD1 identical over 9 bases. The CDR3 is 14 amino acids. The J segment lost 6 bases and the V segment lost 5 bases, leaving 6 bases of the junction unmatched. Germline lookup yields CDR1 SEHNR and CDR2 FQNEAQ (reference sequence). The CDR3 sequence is CASSVGQGLDTQYF. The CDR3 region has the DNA TGTGCCAGCAGCGTAGGACAGGGGTTGGATACGCAGTATTTT.

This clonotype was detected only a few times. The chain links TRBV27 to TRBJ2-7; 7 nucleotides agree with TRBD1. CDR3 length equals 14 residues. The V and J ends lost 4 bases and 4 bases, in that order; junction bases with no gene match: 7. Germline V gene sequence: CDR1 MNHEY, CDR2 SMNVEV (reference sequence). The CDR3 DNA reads TGTGCCAGCAGTTACCGACAGGGAACATACGAGCAGTACTTC. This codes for CASSYRQGTYEQYF.

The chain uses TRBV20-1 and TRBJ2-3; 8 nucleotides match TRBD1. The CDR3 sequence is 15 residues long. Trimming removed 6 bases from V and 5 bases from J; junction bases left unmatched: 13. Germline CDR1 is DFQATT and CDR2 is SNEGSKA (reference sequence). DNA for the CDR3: TGCAGTGCGGAAGCAGGGGGCCGAGGAAGAGATACGCAGTATTTT. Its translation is CSAEAGGRGRDTQYF.

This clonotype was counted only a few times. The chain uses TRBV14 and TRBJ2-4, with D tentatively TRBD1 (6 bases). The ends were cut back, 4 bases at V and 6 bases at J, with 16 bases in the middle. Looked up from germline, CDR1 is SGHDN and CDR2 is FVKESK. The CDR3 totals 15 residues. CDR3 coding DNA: TGTGCCAGCAGCCCCCGGACAGCGGTTGGAAACATTCAGTACTTC. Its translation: CASSPRTAVGNIQYF.

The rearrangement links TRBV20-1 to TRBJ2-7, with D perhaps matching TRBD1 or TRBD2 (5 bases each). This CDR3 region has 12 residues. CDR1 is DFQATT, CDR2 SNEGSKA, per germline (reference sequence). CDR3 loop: CISGTGYNEQYF. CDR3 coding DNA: TGCATATCCGGGACGGGTTACAATGAGCAGTACTTC.

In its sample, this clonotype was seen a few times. The CDR3 reads CSARGQGVNTEAFF. The CDR3 DNA reads as TGCAGTGCTAGAGGGCAGGGAGTGAACACTGAAGCTTTCTTT. The chain employs TRBV20-1 and TRBJ1-1, with D tentatively TRBD1 (5 bases). V was pared by 1 base and J by 0 bases, with 9 bases between. The germline CDR1 and CDR2 sequences are DFQATT and SNEGSKA (reference sequence). The CDR3 is made up of 14 amino acids.

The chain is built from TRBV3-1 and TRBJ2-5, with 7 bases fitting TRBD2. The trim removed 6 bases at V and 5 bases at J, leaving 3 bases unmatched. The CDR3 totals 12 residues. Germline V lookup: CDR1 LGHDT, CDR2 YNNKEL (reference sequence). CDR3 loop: CASRSSGETQYF. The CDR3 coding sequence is TGTGCCAGCAGGAGTAGCGGGGAGACCCAGTACTTC.

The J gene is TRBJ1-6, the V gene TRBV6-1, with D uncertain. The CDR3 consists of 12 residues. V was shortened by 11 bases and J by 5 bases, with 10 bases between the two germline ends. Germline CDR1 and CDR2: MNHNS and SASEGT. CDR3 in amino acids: CAAGRHNSPLHF. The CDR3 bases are TGTGCCGCCGGACGGCATAATTCACCCCTCCACTTT.

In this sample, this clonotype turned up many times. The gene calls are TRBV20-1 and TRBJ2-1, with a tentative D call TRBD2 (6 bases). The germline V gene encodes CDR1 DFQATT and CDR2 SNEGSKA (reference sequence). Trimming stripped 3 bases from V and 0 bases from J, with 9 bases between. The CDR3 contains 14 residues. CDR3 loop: CSASGGNSYNEQFF. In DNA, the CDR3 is TGCAGTGCTAGTGGGGGGAACTCCTACAATGAGCAGTTCTTC.

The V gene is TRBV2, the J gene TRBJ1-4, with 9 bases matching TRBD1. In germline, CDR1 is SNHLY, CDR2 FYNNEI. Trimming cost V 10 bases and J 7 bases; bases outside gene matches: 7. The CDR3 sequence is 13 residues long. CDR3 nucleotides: TGTGCCACCCCCGACAGGGGGTCTGAAAAACTGTTTTTT. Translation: CATPDRGSEKLFF.

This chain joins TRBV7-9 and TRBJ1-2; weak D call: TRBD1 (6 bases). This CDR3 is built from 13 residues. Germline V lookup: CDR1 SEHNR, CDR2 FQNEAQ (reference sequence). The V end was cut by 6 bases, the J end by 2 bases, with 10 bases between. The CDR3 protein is CASSHDRNYGYTF. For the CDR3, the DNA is TGTGCCAGCAGTCACGACAGGAACTATGGCTACACCTTC.

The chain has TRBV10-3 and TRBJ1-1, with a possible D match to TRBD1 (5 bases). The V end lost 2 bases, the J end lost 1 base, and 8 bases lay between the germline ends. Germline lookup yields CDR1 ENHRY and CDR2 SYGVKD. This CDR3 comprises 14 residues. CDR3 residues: CAISEGGANTEAFF. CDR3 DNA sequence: TGTGCCATCAGTGAGGGGGGAGCGAACACTGAAGCTTTCTTT.

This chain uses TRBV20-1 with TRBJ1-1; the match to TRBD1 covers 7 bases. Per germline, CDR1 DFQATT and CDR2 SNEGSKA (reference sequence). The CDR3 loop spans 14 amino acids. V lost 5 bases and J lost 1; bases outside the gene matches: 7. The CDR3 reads CSAGKGQTNTEAFF. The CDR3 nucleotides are TGCAGTGCTGGGAAGGGACAGACGAACACTGAAGCTTTCTTT.

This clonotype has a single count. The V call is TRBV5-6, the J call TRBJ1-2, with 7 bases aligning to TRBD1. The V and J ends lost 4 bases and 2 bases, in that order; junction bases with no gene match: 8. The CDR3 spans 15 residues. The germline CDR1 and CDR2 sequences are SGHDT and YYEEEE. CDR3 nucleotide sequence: TGTGCCAGCAGCCGGCGTGGACAGGCCAACTATGGCTACACCTTC. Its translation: CASSRRGQANYGYTF. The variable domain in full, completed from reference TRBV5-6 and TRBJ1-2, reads DAGVTQSPTHLIKTRGQQVTLRCSPKSGHDTVSWYQQALGQGPQFIFQYYEEEERQRGNFPDRFSGHQFPNYSSELNVNALLLGDSALYLCASSRRGQANYGYTFGSGTRLTVV.

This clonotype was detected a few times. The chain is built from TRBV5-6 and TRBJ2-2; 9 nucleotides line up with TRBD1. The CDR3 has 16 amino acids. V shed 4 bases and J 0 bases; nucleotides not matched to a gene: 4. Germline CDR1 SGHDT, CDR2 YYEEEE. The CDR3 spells CASSGGQGSNTGELFF. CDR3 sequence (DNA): TGTGCCAGCAGCGGGGGACAGGGTTCGAACACCGGGGAGCTGTTTTTT. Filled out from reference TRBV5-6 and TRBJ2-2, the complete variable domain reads DAGVTQSPTHLIKTRGQQVTLRCSPKSGHDTVSWYQQALGQGPQFIFQYYEEEERQRGNFPDRFSGHQFPNYSSELNVNALLLGDSALYLCASSGGQGSNTGELFFGEGSRLTVL.

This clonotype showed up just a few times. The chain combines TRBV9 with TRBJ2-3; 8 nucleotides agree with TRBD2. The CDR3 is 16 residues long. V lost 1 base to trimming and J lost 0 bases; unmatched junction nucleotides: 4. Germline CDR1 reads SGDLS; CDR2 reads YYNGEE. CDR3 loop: CASSVLAGISTDTQYF. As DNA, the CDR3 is TGTGCCAGCAGCGTACTAGCGGGCATCAGCACAGATACGCAGTATTTT. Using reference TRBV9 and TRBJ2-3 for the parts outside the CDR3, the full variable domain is DSGVTQTPKHLITATGQRVTLRCSPRSGDLSVYWYQQSLDQGLQFLIQYYNGEERAKGNILERFSAQQFPDLHSELNLSSLELGDSALYFCASSVLAGISTDTQYFGPGTRLTVL.